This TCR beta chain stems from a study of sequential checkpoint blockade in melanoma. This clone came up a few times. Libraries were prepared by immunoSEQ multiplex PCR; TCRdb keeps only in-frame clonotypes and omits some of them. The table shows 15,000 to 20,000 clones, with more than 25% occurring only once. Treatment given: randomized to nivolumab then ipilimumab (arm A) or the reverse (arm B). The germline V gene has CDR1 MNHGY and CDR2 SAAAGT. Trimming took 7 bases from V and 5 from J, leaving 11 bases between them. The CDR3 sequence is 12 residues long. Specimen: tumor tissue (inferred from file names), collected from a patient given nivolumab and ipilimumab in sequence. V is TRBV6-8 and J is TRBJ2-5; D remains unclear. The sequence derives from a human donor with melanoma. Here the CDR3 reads CASMGFRETQYF. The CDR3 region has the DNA TGTGCCAGCATGGGGTTTAGGGAGACCCAGTACTTC.